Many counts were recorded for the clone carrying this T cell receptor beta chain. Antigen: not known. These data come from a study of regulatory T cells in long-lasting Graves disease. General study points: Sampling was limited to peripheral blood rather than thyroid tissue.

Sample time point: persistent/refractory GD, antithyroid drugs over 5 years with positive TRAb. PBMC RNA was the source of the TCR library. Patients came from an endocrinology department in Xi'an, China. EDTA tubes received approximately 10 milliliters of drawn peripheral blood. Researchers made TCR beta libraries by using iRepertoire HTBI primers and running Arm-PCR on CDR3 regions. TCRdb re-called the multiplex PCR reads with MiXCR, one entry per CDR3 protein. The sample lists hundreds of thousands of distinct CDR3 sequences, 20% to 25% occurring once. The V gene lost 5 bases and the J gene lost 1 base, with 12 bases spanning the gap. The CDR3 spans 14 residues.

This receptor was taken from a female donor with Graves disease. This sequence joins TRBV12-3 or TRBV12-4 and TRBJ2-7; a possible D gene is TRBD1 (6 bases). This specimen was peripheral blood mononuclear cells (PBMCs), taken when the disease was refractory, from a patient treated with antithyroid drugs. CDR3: CASSPRQASYEQYF. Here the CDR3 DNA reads TGTGCCAGCAGTCCACGACAGGCTTCCTACGAGCAGTACTTC.